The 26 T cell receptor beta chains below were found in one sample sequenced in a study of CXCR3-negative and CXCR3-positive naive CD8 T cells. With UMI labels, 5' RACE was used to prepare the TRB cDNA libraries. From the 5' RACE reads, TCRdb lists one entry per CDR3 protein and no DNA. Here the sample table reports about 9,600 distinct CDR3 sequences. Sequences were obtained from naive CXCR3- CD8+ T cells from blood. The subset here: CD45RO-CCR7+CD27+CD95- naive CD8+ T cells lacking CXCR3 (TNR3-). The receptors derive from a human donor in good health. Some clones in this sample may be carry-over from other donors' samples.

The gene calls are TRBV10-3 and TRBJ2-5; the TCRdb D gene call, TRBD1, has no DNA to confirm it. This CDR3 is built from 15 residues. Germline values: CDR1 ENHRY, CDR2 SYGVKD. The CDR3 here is CAIKPGQGVLETQYF.

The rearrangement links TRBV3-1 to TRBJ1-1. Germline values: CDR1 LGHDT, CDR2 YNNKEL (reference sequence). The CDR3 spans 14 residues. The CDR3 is CASSQDGGDTEAFF. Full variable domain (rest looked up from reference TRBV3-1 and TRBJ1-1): DTAVSQTPKYLVTQMGNDKSIKCEQNLGHDTMYWYKQDSKKFLKIMFSYNNKELIINETVPNRFSPKSPDKAHLNLHINSLELGDSAVYFCASSQDGGDTEAFFGQGTRLTVV.

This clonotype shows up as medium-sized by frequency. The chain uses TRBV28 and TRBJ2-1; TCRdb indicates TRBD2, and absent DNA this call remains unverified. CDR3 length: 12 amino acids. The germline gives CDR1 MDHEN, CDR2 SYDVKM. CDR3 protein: CASSLTSNEQFF.

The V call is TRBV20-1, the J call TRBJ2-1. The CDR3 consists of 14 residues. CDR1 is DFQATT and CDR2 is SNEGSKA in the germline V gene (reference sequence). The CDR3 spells CSARPAASYNEQFF.

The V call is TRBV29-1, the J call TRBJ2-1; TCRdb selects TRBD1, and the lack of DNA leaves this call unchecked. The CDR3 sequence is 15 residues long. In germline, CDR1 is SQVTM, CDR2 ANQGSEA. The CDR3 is CSVDRPHRGVNEQFF.

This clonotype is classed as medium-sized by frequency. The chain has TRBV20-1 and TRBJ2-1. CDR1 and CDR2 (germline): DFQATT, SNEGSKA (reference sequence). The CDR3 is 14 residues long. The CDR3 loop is CSARETSSYNEQFF.

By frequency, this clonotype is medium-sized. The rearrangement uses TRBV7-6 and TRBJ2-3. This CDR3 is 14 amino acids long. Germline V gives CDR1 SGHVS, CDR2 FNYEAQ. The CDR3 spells CASSLGQGADTQYF.

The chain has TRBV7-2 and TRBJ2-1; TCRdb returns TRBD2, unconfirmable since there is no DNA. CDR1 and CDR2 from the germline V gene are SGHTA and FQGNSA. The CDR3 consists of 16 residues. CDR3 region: CASSATLAGEYNEQFF.

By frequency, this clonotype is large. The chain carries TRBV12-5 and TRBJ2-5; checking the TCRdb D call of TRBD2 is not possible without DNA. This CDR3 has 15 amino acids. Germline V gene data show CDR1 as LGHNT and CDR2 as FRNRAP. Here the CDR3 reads CASGMVAGGQETQYF. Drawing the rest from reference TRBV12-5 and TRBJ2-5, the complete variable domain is DARVTQTPRHKVTEMGQEVTMRCQPILGHNTVFWYRQTMMQGLELLAYFRNRAPLDDSGMPKDRFSAEMPDATLATLKIQPSEPRDSAVYFCASGMVAGGQETQYFGPGTRLLVL.

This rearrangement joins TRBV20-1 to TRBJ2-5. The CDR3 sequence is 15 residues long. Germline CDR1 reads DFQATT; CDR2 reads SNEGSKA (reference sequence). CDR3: CSARDDAYRGETQYF.

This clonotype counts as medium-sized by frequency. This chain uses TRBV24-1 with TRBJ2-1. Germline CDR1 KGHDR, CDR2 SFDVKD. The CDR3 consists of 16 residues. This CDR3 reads CATSDLGGSSYNEQFF.

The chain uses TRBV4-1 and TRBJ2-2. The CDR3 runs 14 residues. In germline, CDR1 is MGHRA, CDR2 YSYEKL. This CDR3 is CASSQAHNTGELFF.

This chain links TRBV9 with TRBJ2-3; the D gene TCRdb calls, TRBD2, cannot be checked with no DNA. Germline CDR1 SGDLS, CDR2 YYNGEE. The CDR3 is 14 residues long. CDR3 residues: CASTLRADTDTQYF.

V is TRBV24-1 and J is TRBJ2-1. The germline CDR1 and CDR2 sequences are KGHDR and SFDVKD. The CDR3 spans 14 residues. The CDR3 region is CATSDHLDYNEQFF.

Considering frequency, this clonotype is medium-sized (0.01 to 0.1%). CDR3 sequence: CASSDAGTQNTEAFF. The genes are TRBV7-9 and TRBJ1-1; TCRdb returns TRBD1, unconfirmable since there is no DNA. Germline lookup yields CDR1 SEHNR and CDR2 FQNEAQ (reference sequence). This CDR3 contains 15 residues. The whole variable domain, filled in from reference TRBV7-9 and TRBJ1-1, reads DTGVSQNPRHKITKRGQNVTFRCDPISEHNRLYWYRQTLGQGPEFLTYFQNEAQLEKSRLLSDRFSAERPKGSFSTLEIQRTEQGDSAMYLCASSDAGTQNTEAFFGQGTRLTVV.

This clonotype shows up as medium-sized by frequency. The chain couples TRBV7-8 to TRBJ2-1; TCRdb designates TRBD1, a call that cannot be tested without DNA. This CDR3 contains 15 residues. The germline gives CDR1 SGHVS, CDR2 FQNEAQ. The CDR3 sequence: CASSPQDRGYNEQFF.

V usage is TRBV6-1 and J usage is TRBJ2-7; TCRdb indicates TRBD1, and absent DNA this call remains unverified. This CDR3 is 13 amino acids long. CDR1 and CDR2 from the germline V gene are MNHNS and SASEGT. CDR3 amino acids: CASRAAGAYEQYF.

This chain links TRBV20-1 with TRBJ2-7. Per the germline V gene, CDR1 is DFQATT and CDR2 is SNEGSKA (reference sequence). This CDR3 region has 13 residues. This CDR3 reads CSARSSSGYEQYF.

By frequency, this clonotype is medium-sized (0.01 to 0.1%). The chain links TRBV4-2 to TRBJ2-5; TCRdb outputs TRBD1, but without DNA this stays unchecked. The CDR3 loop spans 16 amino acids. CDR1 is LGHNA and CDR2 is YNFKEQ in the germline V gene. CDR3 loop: CASSQPPGAPEETQYF.

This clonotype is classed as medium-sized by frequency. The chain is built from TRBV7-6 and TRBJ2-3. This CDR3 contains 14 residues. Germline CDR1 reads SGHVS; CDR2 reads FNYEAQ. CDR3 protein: CASSLASGADTQYF.

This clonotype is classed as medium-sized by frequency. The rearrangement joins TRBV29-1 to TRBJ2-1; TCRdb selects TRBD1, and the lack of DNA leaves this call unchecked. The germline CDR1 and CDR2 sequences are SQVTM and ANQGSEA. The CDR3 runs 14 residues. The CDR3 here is CSVEQGVGVGEQFF.

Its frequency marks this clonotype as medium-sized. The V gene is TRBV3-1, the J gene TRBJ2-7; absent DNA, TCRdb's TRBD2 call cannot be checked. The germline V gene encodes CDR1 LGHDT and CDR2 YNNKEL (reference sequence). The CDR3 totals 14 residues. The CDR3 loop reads CASSPDYPSYEQYF.

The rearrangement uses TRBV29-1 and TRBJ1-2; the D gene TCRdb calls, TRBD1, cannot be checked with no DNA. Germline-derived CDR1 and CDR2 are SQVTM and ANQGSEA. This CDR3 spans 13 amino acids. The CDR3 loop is CSVEVGAGDGYTF.

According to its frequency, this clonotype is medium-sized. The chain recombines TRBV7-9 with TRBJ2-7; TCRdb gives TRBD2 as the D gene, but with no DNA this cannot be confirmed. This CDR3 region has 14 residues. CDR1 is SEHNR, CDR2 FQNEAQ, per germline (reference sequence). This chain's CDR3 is CASSSGLLSYEQYF.

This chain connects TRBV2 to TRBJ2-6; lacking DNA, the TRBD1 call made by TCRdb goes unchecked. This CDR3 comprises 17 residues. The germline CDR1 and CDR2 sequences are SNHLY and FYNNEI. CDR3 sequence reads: CASRSRDRALGANVLTF. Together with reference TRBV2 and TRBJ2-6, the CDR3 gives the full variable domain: EPEVTQTPSHQVTQMGQEVILRCVPISNHLYFYWYRQILGQKVEFLVSFYNNEISEKSEIFDDQFSVERPDGSNFTLKIRSTKLEDSAMYFCASRSRDRALGANVLTFGAGSRLTVL.

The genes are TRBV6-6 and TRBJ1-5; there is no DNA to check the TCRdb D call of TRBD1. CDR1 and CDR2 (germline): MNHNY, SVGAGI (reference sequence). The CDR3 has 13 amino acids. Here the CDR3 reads CASSAGSNQPQHF.